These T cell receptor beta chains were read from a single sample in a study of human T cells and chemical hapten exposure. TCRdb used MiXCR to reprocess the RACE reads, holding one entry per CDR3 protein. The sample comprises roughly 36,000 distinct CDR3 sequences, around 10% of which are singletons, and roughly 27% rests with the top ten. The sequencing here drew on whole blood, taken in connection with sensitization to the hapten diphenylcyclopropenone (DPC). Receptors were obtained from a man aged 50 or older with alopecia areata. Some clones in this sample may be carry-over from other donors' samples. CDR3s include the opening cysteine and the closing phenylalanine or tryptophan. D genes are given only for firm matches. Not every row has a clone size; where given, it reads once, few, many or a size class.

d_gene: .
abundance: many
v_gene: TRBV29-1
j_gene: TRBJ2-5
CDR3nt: TGCAGCGTTTTCGCAGAGACCCAGTACTTC
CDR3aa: CSVFAETQYF

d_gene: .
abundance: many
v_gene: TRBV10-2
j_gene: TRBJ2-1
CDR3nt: TGCGCCAGCAGTGAAGCGAATGAGCAGTTCTTC
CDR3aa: CASSEANEQFF

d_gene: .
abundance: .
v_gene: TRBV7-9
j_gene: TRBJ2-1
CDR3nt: TGTGCCGGGCAGGAGAACGATGAGCAGTTCTTC
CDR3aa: CAGQENDEQFF

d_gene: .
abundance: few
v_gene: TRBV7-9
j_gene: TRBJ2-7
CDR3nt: TGTGCCAGCAGCCCGGACGGGGGCCCCTACGAGCAGTACTTC
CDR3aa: CASSPDGGPYEQYF

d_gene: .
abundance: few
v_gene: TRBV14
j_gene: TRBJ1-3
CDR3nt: TGTGCCAGCAGCAAGCCCCGTCGGGACGGCGGAAACACCATATATTTT
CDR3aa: CASSKPRRDGGNTIYF

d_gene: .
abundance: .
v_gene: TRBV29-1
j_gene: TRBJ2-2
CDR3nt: TGCAGCGTTGGGAGGGCGAACACCGGGGAGCTGTTTTTT
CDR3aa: CSVGRANTGELFF

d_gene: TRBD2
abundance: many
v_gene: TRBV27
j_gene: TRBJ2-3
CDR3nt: TGTGCGGCGGGAGGCCCCACAGATACGCAGTATTTT
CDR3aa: CAAGGPTDTQYF

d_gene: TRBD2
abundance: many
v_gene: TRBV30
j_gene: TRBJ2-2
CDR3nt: TGTGCCTGGAGTCCTAATCTAGCGGGAGGGGACACCGGGGAGCTGTTTTTT
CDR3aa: CAWSPNLAGGDTGELFF

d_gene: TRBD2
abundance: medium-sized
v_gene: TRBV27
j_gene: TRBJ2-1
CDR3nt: TGTGCCAGCAGTTTAACTAGCGCGTCCTACAATGAGCAGTTCTTC
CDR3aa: CASSLTSASYNEQFF

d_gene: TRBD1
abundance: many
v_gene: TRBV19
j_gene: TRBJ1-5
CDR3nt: TGTGCCAGTAGTCCTCGGACAGGGGGGGGCAATCAGCCCCAGCATTTT
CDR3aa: CASSPRTGGGNQPQHF

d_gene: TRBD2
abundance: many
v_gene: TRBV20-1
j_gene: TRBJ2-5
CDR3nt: TGCAGTGCTAGGGGGACTAGCGGCCACCAAGAGACCCAGTACTTC
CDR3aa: CSARGTSGHQETQYF

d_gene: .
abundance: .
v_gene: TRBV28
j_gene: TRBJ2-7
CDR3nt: TGTGCCAGCAGTTCCTTCTACGAGCAGTACTTC
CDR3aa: CASSSFYEQYF

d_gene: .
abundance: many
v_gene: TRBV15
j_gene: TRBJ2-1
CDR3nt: TGTGCCACCAGCAGAGATTACCCAGTGGGAATGTTCTTC
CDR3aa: CATSRDYPVGMFF

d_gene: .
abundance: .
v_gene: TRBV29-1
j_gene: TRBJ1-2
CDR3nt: TGCAGCGGCGTCGGGGACGGCAACTATGGCTACACCTTC
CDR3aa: CSGVGDGNYGYTF

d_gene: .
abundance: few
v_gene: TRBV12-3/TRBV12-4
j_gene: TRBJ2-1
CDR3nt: TGTGCCAGCAGCCCGGGCGACTATCAGCAGTTCTTC
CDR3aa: CASSPGDYQQFF

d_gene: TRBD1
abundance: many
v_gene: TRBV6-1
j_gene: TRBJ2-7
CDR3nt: TGTGCCAGCAGAACGGGACAGGGGGCCCTTTACGAGCAGTACTTC
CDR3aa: CASRTGQGALYEQYF

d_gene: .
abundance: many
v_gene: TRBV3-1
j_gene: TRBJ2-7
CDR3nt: TGTGCCAGCAGGTCGGACTTGAGCTCCTACGAGCAGTACTTC
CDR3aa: CASRSDLSSYEQYF

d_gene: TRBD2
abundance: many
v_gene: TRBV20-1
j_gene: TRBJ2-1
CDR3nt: TGCAGTGCCAAACTAGCGGGAGTCAAAATCTACAATGAGCAGTTCTTC
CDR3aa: CSAKLAGVKIYNEQFF

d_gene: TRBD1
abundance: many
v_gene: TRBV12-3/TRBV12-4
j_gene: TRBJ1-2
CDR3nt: TGTGCCAGCAGTCCGCAACCAACAGGGGTGATAACCTTC
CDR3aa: CASSPQPTGVITF

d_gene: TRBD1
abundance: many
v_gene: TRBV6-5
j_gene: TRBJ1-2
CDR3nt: TGTGCCAGCAGTTACGAGACAGGGGGTTTCGATGGCTACACCTTC
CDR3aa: CASSYETGGFDGYTF

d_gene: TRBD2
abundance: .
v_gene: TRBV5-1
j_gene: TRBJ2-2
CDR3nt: TGCGCCAGCAGCTTGCCCGGCGGGAGGGCCGCCGGGGAGCTGTTTTTT
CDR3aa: CASSLPGGRAAGELFF

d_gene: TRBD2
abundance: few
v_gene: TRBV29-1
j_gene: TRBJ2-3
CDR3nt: TGCAGCGTTTCCAGGACTAGCGTGTCAGATACGCAGTATTTT
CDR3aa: CSVSRTSVSDTQYF

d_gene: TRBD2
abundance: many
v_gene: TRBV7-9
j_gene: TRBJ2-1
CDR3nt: TGTGCCAGCAGCTTCACTAGCGGGGGGAATGAGCAGTTCTTC
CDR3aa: CASSFTSGGNEQFF

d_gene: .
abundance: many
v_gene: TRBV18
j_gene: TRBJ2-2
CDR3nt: TGTGCCAGCTCATCTCTAGCGCCCACCGGGGAGCTGTTTTTT
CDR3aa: CASSSLAPTGELFF

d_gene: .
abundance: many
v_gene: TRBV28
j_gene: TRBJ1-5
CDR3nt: TGTGCCAGCATTGAGGGACGGGGTCAGCCCCAGCATTTT
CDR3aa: CASIEGRGQPQHF

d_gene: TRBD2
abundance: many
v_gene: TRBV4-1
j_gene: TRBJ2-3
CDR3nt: TGCGCCAGCAGCCCCCTCGCCCGGGGCCGGAGCGGGAGATTAGATACGCAGTATTTT
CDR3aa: CASSPLARGRSGRLDTQYF

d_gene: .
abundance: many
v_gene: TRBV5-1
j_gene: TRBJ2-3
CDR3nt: TGCGCCAGCAACAGGGTGGGAACAGATACGCAGTATTTT
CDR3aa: CASNRVGTDTQYF